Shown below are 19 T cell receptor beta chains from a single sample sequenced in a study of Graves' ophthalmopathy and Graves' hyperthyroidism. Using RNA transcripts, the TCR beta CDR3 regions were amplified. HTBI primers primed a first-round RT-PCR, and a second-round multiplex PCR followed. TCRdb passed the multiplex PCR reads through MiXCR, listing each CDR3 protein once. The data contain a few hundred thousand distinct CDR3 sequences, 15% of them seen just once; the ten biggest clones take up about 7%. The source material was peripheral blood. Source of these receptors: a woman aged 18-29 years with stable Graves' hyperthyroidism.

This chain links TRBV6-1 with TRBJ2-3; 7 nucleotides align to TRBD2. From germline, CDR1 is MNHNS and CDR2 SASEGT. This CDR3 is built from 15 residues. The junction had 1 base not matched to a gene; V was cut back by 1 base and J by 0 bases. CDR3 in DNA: TGTGCCAGCAGTGAAGAGCGGGGTAGCACAGATACGCAGTATTTT. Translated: CASSEERGSTDTQYF.

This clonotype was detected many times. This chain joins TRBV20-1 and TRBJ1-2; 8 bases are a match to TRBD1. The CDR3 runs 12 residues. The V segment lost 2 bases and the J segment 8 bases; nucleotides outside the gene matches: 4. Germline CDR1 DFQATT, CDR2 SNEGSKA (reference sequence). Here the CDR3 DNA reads TGCAGTGCTAGAAACAGGGGGTCCGGCTACACCTTC. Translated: CSARNRGSGYTF.

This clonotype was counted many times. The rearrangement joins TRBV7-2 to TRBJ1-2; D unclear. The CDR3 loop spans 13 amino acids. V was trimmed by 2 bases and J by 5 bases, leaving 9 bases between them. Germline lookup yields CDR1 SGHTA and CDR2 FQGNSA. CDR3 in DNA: TGTGCCAGCAGCTTAAACGGGTTGTATGGCTACACCTTC. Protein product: CASSLNGLYGYTF.

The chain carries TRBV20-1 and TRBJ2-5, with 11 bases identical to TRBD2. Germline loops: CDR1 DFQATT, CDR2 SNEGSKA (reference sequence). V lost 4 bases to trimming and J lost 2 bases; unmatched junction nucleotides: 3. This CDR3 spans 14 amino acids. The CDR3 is CSAMLAGGQETQYF. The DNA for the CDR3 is TGCAGTGCTATGCTAGCGGGAGGACAAGAGACCCAGTACTTC.

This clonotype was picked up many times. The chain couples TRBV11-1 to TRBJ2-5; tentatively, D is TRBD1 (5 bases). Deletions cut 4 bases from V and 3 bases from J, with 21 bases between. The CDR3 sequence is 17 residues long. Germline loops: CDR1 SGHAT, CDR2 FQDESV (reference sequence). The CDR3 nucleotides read TGTGCCAGCAGCTCAGACATAGTACCACAACAGGAAGAGACCCAGTACTTC. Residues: CASSSDIVPQQEETQYF.

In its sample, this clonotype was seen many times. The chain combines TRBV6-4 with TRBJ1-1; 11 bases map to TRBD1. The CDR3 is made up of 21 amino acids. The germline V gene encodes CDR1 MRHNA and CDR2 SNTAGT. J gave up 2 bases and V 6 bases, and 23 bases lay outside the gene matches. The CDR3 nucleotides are TGTGCCAGCAGACCATCATCCGGGACAGGGGGGCGAGGATGGGAAAACACTGAAGCTTTCTTT. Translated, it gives CASRPSSGTGGRGWENTEAFF.

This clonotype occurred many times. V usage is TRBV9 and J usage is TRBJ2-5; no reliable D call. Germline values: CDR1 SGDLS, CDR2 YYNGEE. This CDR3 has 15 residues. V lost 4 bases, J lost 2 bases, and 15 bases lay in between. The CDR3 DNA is TGTGCCAGCAGCCACCGTGGAGCAGCACAAGAGACCCAGTACTTC. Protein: CASSHRGAAQETQYF. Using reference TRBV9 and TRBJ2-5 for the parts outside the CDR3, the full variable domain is DSGVTQTPKHLITATGQRVTLRCSPRSGDLSVYWYQQSLDQGLQFLIQYYNGEERAKGNILERFSAQQFPDLHSELNLSSLELGDSALYFCASSHRGAAQETQYFGPGTRLLVL.

In nucleotides, the CDR3 is TGTGCCAACGCCCCGGGCTCCGGAAACACCATATATTTT. It codes for CANAPGSGNTIYF. This chain links TRBV12-3 or TRBV12-4 with TRBJ1-3; no clear D gene. There are 13 residues in the CDR3. Trimming stripped 10 bases from V and 4 bases from J, with 14 bases between.

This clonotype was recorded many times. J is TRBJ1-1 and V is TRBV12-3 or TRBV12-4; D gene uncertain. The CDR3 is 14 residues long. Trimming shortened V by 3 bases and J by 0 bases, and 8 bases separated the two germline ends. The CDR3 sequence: CASSLEELNTEAFF. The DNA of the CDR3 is TGTGCCAGCAGTTTGGAGGAGTTGAACACTGAAGCTTTCTTT.

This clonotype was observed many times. The CDR3 here is CASSLIGTGEETQYF. The CDR3 region has the DNA TGTGCCAGCAGCTTAATCGGGACAGGAGAAGAGACCCAGTACTTC. The chain links TRBV7-9 to TRBJ2-5, with TRBD1 identical over 8 bases. This CDR3 comprises 15 residues. Germline V gives CDR1 SEHNR, CDR2 FQNEAQ (reference sequence). The J segment lost 3 bases and the V segment lost 2 bases, leaving 5 bases of the junction unmatched.

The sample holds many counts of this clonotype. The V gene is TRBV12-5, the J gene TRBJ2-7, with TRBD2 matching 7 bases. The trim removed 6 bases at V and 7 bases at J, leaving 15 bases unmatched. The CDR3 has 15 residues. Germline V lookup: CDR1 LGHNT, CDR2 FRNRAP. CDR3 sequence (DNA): TGTGCTAGTGGGCGGGGGACTACCGATTTGGGAGAGCAGTACTTC. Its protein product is CASGRGTTDLGEQYF.

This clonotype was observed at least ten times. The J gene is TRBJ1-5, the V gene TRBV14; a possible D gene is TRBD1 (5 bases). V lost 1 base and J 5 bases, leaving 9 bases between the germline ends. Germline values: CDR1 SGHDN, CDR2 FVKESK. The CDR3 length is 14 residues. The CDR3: CASSQARVYQPQHF. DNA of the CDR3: TGTGCCAGCAGCCAAGCCAGGGTTTATCAGCCCCAGCATTTT.

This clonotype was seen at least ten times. The CDR3 spells CASSSRGHGNQPQHF. The DNA of the CDR3 is TGTGCCAGCAGTTCCCGGGGGCACGGCAATCAGCCCCAGCATTTT. The V and J genes are TRBV27 and TRBJ1-5, with D possibly matching TRBD1 (6 bases). CDR3 length equals 15 residues. The V end lost 4 bases, the J end lost 2 bases, and 12 bases lay between the germline ends. Germline CDR1 is MNHEY and CDR2 is SMNVEV (reference sequence).

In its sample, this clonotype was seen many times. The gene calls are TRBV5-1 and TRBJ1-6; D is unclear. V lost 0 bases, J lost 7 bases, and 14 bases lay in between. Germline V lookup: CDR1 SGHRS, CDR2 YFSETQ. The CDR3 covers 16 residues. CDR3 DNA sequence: TGCGCCAGCAGCTTGGGTTCGTGGTCGTTAAATTCACCCCTCCACTTT. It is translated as CASSLGSWSLNSPLHF. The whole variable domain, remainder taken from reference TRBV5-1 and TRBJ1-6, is KAGVTQTPRYLIKTRGQQVTLSCSPISGHRSVSWYQQTPGQGLQFLFEYFSETQRNKGNFPGRFSGRQFSNSRSEMNVSTLELGDSALYLCASSLGSWSLNSPLHFGNGTRLTVT.

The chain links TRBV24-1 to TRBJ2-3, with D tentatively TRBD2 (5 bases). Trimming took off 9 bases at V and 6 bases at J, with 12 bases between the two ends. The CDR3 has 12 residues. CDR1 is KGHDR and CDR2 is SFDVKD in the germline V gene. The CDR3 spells CATEGTPDTQYF. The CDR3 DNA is TGTGCCACCGAGGGTACGCCTGATACGCAGTATTTT.

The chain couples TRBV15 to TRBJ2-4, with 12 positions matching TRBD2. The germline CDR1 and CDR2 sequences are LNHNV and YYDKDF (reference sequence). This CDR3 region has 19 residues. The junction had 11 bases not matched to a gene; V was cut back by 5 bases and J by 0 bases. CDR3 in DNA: TGTGCCACCAGCCCCCGACTAGCGGGAGCGCTGGAAGCCAAAAACATTCAGTACTTC. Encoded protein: CATSPRLAGALEAKNIQYF.

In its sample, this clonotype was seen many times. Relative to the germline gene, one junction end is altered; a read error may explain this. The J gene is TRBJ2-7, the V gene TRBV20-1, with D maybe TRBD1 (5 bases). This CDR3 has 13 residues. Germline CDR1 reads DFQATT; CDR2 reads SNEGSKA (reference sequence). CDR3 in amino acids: CSARETVPYEQYF. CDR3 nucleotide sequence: TGCAGTGCCAGAGAGACAGTACCCTACGAGCAGTACTTC.

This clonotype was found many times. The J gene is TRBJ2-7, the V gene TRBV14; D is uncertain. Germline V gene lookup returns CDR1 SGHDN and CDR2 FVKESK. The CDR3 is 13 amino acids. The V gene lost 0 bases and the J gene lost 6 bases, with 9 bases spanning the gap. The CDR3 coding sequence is TGTGCCAGCAGCCAAGAGCTGGTGGGCGAGCAGTACTTC. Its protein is CASSQELVGEQYF.

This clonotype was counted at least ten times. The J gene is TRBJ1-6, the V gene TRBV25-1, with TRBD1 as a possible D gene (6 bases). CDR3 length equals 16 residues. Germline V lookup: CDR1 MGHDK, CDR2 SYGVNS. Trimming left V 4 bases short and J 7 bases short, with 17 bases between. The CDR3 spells CASSVTGKGSNSPLHF. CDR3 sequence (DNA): TGTGCCAGCAGTGTCACAGGGAAGGGAAGCAATTCACCCCTCCACTTT.